These 17 T cell receptor beta chains came from one sample sequenced in a study of blood T cell repertoires in COVID-19. The data were produced by immunoSEQ multiplex PCR, yet TCRdb's version contains in-frame clones alone and is incomplete. The sample holds approximately 270,000 clones, around nine tenths seen once. The sample taken for sequencing was peripheral blood. The receptor source for this set is a man aged 50-59 years with acute or convalescent COVID-19.

CDR3 bases: TGTGCCAGCAGCCAAGTGTGGACTAGCGGGGGGCCCAGCTCCTACAATGAGCAGTTCTTC. Amino acid sequence: CASSQVWTSGGPSSYNEQFF. The chain links TRBV3-1 (or the pseudogene TRBV3-2) to TRBJ2-1; 14 positions match TRBD2. The germline V gene has CDR1 LGHDT and CDR2 YNNKEL (reference sequence). V trimming: 1 base; J trimming: 0 bases; junction bases outside the gene matches: 8. The CDR3 has 20 residues.

This sequence joins TRBV7-8 and TRBJ2-5; no firm D call. This CDR3 comprises 14 residues. Trimming left V 11 bases short and J 0 bases short, with 16 bases between. Germline values: CDR1 SGHVS, CDR2 FQNEAQ. CDR3: CAAAVERYQETQYF. The CDR3 coding sequence is TGTGCCGCGGCCGTCGAGAGGTACCAAGAGACCCAGTACTTC. Full variable domain (rest looked up from reference TRBV7-8 and TRBJ2-5): GAGVSQSPRYKVAKRGQDVALRCDPISGHVSLFWYQQALGQGPEFLTYFQNEAQLDKSGLPSDRFFAERPEGSVSTLKIQRTQQEDSAVYLCAAAVERYQETQYFGPGTRLLVL.

The V gene is TRBV19, the J gene TRBJ1-6; D is undetermined. The V end was cut by 5 bases, the J end by 6 bases, with 11 bases between. Looked up from germline, CDR1 is LNHDA and CDR2 is SQIVND (reference sequence). The CDR3 length is 14 residues. DNA for the CDR3: TGTGCCAGTAGTTCTGCAGGCTCTAATTCACCCCTCCACTTT. Amino acids: CASSSAGSNSPLHF.

This chain uses TRBV27 with TRBJ1-3; D is undetermined. V lost 0 bases, J lost 0 bases, and 12 bases lay in between. CDR3 size: 17 residues. The germline gives CDR1 MNHEY, CDR2 SMNVEV (reference sequence). The CDR3 here is CASSLSPLRSSGNTIYF. CDR3 in DNA: TGTGCCAGCAGTTTATCTCCCCTGCGAAGCTCTGGAAACACCATATATTTT.

The DNA of the CDR3 is TGTGCCATCAGTGGAGGGGGGGAAAGGGCTTTCTTT. Residues: CAISGGGERAFF. The chain is built from TRBV10-3 and TRBJ1-1, with D perhaps TRBD1 (6 bases). V lost 4 bases to trimming and J lost 11 bases, with 14 bases between them. Germline CDR1 reads ENHRY; CDR2 reads SYGVKD. CDR3 length: 12 amino acids.

The genes are TRBV5-1 and TRBJ2-2; TRBD2 matches 7 bases. J was trimmed by 3 bases and V by 2 bases; bases with no gene match: 1. The CDR3 has 14 residues. CDR1 and CDR2 from the germline V gene are SGHRS and YFSETQ. CDR3 sequence reads: CASSLRGDTGELFF. The CDR3 coding sequence is TGCGCCAGCAGCTTACGGGGGGACACCGGGGAGCTGTTTTTT.

V and J are TRBV9 and TRBJ1-1; no definite D call. The CDR3 has 13 residues. V lost 4 bases and J 4 bases, leaving 11 bases between the germline ends. Germline values: CDR1 SGDLS, CDR2 YYNGEE. In DNA form, the CDR3 reads TGTGCCAGCAGCCCTAGAGAAAGCACTGAAGCTTTCTTT. As protein: CASSPRESTEAFF.

The chain has TRBV19 and TRBJ1-2; D is unclear. The germline V gene has CDR1 LNHDA and CDR2 SQIVND (reference sequence). The CDR3 runs to 12 residues. V dropped 11 bases and J dropped 6 bases, with 16 bases sitting between them. CDR3 residues: CASTTGSHGYTF. CDR3 sequence (DNA): TGTGCCTCAACAACGGGGTCTCATGGCTACACCTTC.

The V gene is TRBV30, the J gene TRBJ1-6; D possibly corresponds to TRBD1 (6 bases). CDR1 GTSNPN and CDR2 SVGIG come from the germline V gene (reference sequence). There are 15 residues in the CDR3. Trimming left V 3 bases short and J 0 bases short, with 9 bases between. The CDR3 protein is CAWRDRSSYNSPLHF. In DNA form, the CDR3 reads TGTGCCTGGAGAGACAGGAGCTCCTATAATTCACCCCTCCACTTT.

This clone was detected only a few times. In DNA form, the CDR3 reads TGCGCCAGCAGCCTCGGGACTTACCAGACCGGGGAGCTGTTTTTT. Amino acids: CASSLGTYQTGELFF. The V call is TRBV5-1, the J call TRBJ2-2; weak D call: TRBD2 (6 bases). V lost 4 bases and J 5 bases, leaving 15 bases between the germline ends. The CDR3 sequence is 15 residues long. CDR1 and CDR2 from the germline V gene are SGHRS and YFSETQ.

A single count supports this clone. The V call is TRBV6-5, the J call TRBJ2-5; D gene ambiguous. The germline V gene has CDR1 MNHEY and CDR2 SVGAGI. This CDR3 has 13 residues. V was shortened by 10 bases and J by 2 bases, with 14 bases between the two germline ends. In nucleotides, the CDR3 is TGTGCCATCCACCCCCCCAGACAAGAGACCCAGTACTTC. This codes for CAIHPPRQETQYF.

This clone turned up a few times. The chain recombines TRBV5-1 with TRBJ2-7; D gene unclear. The ends were cut back, 3 bases at V and 3 bases at J, with 16 bases in the middle. CDR3 length equals 15 residues. The germline V gene encodes CDR1 SGHRS and CDR2 YFSETQ. The CDR3 sequence is CASSWNPSTGYEQYF. Written as DNA, the CDR3 is TGCGCCAGCAGCTGGAACCCCTCGACTGGCTACGAGCAGTACTTC.

V is TRBV3-1 (or the pseudogene TRBV3-2) and J is TRBJ2-1; TRBD2 matches 10 bases. J was trimmed by 4 bases and V by 3 bases; bases with no gene match: 9. There are 17 residues in the CDR3. The germline V gene encodes CDR1 LGHDT and CDR2 YNNKEL (reference sequence). The CDR3 reads CASSQASSGGYYNEQFF. CDR3 nucleotides: TGTGCCAGCAGCCAGGCCTCTAGCGGGGGATATTACAATGAGCAGTTCTTC.

The chain carries TRBV6-5 and TRBJ2-5, with a weak D call TRBD2 (6 bases). This CDR3 region has 15 residues. Germline assignment: CDR1 MNHEY and CDR2 SVGAGI. V lost 2 bases and J 1 base, leaving 11 bases between the germline ends. The CDR3 spells CASSYKTSPQETQYF. DNA of the CDR3: TGTGCCAGCAGTTACAAGACTAGTCCCCAAGAGACCCAGTACTTC.

This chain joins TRBV18 and TRBJ2-1; 9 bases align to TRBD1. CDR1 is KGHSH and CDR2 is LQKENI in the germline V gene. The ends lost 2 bases at V and 8 bases at J; junction bases unmatched: 4. This CDR3 is built from 14 residues. CDR3 coding DNA: TGTGCCAGCTCACCAGGGGGACAGGGCCATGAGCAGTTCTTC. This gives the protein CASSPGGQGHEQFF.

The rearrangement uses TRBV2 and TRBJ1-4; TRBD1 matches at 12 bases. The CDR3 runs 14 residues. With V trimmed by 11 bases and J by 8 bases, 9 bases remained unmatched. Germline CDR1 SNHLY, CDR2 FYNNEI. The CDR3, as DNA: TGTGCCCACGGTGAGGGACAGGGGGCGGAAAAACTGTTTTTT. It translates to CAHGEGQGAEKLFF. Using reference TRBV2 and TRBJ1-4 for the parts outside the CDR3, the full variable domain is EPEVTQTPSHQVTQMGQEVILRCVPISNHLYFYWYRQILGQKVEFLVSFYNNEISEKSEIFDDQFSVERPDGSNFTLKIRSTKLEDSAMYFCAHGEGQGAEKLFFGSGTQLSVL.

V gene TRBV29-1 combines with J gene TRBJ2-3; D may be TRBD2 (5 bases). Germline values: CDR1 SQVTM, CDR2 ANQGSEA. Trimming removed 6 bases at V and 0 bases at J, with 19 bases between. CDR3 length: 16 amino acids. The chain's CDR3 is CSVTTQARTSTDTQYF. DNA of the CDR3: TGCAGCGTGACCACCCAGGCACGGACTAGCACAGATACGCAGTATTTT.